This T cell receptor (beta chain) was captured in a study of shared clonotypes between healthy human individuals. The study's findings and limits: Compared with clonotypes that all four donors shared, non-shared clonotypes had lower generation probabilities.

Comment on this clone: Antigen specificity is unknown.

CD8 cells regarded as naive lacked CD45RO, were positively chosen for CCR7, and omitted terminally differentiated effector memory CD45RA+ cells. Donors had no recently reported acute infections or vaccinations and were HIV-negative. Some 32,000 T cell genomes, or around 0.2 ug DNA, went into the sorted-subset replicate PCRs. Sequencing used immunoSEQ multiplex PCR; TCRdb keeps in-frame clones, though not all of them. The table lists hundreds of thousands of clones, around 96% of them singletons, with around 0.11% in the top ten. Germline V gene lookup returns CDR1 MNHEY and CDR2 SMNVEV (reference sequence). The CDR3 runs 15 residues. V trimming: 6 bases; J trimming: 3 bases; junction bases outside the gene matches: 5.

Source material: naive CD8+ T cells sorted from blood. The genes are TRBV27 and TRBJ1-3; TRBD1 aligns across 10 bases. This TCR was recovered from a young woman in good health. CDR3 DNA sequence: TGTGCCAGCAGCACCGGGACAGGGGTTGGAAACACCATATATTTT. Translation: CASSTGTGVGNTIYF.